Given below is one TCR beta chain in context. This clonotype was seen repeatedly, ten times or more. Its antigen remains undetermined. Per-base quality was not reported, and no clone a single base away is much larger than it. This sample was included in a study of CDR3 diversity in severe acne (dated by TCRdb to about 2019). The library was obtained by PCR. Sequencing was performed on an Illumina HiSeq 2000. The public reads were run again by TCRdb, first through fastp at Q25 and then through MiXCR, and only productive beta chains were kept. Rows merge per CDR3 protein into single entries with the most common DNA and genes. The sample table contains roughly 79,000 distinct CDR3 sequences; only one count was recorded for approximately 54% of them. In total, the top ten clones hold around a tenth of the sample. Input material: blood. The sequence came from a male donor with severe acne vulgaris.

The nucleotide sequence is TGCGCCAGCAGCGTGATTAGCGGAAATGAGCAGTTCTTC. Its product reads: CASSVISGNEQFF. Recombination joined TRBV5-1 with TRBJ2-1; D gene: possibly TRBD2, on 6 matching bases. From cysteine to phenylalanine, the CDR3 is 13 amino acids long. Only CDR3 DNA is held: 39 bases, read in frame from base 1. The germline V gene gives CDR1 as SGHRS and CDR2 as YFSETQ. V is reduced by 4 bases and J by 7 bases, leaving a spacing of 12 bases between them. With all but the CDR3 taken from the reference TRBV5-1 and TRBJ2-1 genes, the full variable domain is: KAGVTQTPRYLIKTRGQQVTLSCSPISGHRSVSWYQQTPGQGLQFLFEYFSETQRNKGNFPGRFSGRQFSNSRSEMNVSTLELGDSALYLCASSVISGNEQFFGPGTRLTVL.